The source of this T cell receptor beta chain is a study of T cells in tumors after PD-1 blockade. On the study more broadly: Treatment was either pembrolizumab 200 mg every 3 weeks or cemiplimab 350 mg every 2 weeks. During anti-PD-1 treatment, some patients continued daily vismodegib 150 mg.

Method: immunoSEQ multiplex PCR; TCRdb's copy keeps in-frame clones and lacks some. The data hold 54,000 or so clones, with around four fifths observed a single time. Genomic DNA template from tumor biopsies or peripheral blood, 616 ng to 6,004 ng input. Study-wide results and caveats: About 41% of tumor TCR clonotypes were also found in blood.

With V trimmed by 4 bases and J by 5 bases, 9 bases remained unmatched. The CDR3 consists of 15 residues. The V gene's germline CDR1 is KGHSY and CDR2 FQNENV. For this clone: No antigen is known for it.

This receptor was obtained from a human donor with basal cell carcinoma. The sequenced sample was PBMCs, obtained before anti-PD-1 treatment. The gene calls are TRBV16 and TRBJ1-1; 8 positions agree with TRBD1. This CDR3 is CASSPGQGRWTEAFF. CDR3 DNA sequence: TGTGCCAGCAGCCCTGGACAGGGACGCTGGACTGAAGCTTTCTTT.